These T cell receptor beta chains were read from a single sample in a study of T cell responses to AZD1222 COVID-19 vaccine. Assay used: immunoSEQ multiplex PCR; TCRdb lists only in-frame clones, some missing. The data hold under 150,000 clones, with roughly 91% observed a single time. This specimen was peripheral blood, taken on day 0 of AZD1222 vaccination. The receptors here all came from an adult in good health. Both conserved end residues are part of each CDR3. Fields, in order: D gene, J gene, clone size, V gene, CDR3 protein, CDR3 DNA. The D gene is left open where the match is weak. The size entry is marked missing in some rows and otherwise reads once, few, many or a size class.

>.|TRBJ2-7|once|TRBV6-5
CASSYGLAAYEQYF
TGTGCCAGCAGTTACGGCCTAGCAGCCTACGAGCAGTACTTC
>.|TRBJ1-6|.|TRBV6-5
CASSYAGSSYNSPLHF
TGTGCCAGCAGTTACGCAGGCAGCTCCTATAATTCACCCCTCCACTTT
>TRBD1|TRBJ1-1|once|TRBV28
CASSPTGKNTEAFF
TGTGCCAGCAGCCCGACAGGGAAGAACACTGAAGCTTTCTTT
>.|TRBJ1-1|.|TRBV9
CASSVAAAPNTEAFF
TGTGCCAGCAGCGTAGCTGCAGCCCCGAACACTGAAGCTTTCTTT
>TRBD2|TRBJ2-7|once|TRBV2
CASSVTSGSYEQYF
TGTGCCAGCAGTGTAACTAGCGGGTCCTACGAGCAGTACTTC
>.|TRBJ2-3|.|TRBV14
CASSHTDTQYF
TGTGCCAGCAGCCACACAGATACGCAGTATTTT
>.|TRBJ2-2|.|TRBV5-6
CASSLAVDWKNTGELFF
TGTGCCAGCAGCTTGGCAGTAGACTGGAAGAACACCGGGGAGCTGTTTTTT
>TRBD2|TRBJ2-7|.|TRBV11-2
CASSTLAGGLDEQYF
TGTGCCAGCAGCACCCTAGCGGGGGGGTTGGACGAGCAGTACTTC
>.|TRBJ2-2|.|TRBV6-2/TRBV6-3
CASSYSDLAGELFF
TGTGCCAGCAGTTACTCCGATTTGGCGGGGGAGCTGTTTTTT
>.|TRBJ2-3|.|TRBV7-6
CASSFRGRESTDTQYF
TGTGCCAGCAGCTTTAGGGGGCGGGAGTCTACAGATACGCAGTATTTT
>.|TRBJ1-5|.|TRBV5-1
CASSSGARFTSNQPQHF
TGCGCCAGCAGTTCGGGAGCACGGTTCACTAGCAATCAGCCCCAGCATTTT
>.|TRBJ2-7|.|TRBV5-4
CASSLDTNSYEQYF
TGTGCCAGCAGCTTGGACACCAACTCCTACGAGCAGTACTTC
>TRBD2|TRBJ2-5|.|TRBV3-1/TRBV3-2
CASSQGATSGQETQYF
TGTGCCAGCAGCCAAGGGGCGACTAGCGGGCAAGAGACCCAGTACTTC
>TRBD1|TRBJ2-7|.|TRBV5-8
CASSLGGQGSNEQYF
TGTGCCAGCAGCTTGGGAGGACAGGGGTCCAACGAGCAGTACTTC
>TRBD2|TRBJ2-1|.|TRBV5-1
CASSFSGTSKEFF
TGCGCCAGCAGTTTTTCCGGGACTAGTAAAGAGTTCTTC
>.|TRBJ2-3|.|TRBV6-4
CASSGGPYDTQYF
TGTGCCAGCAGTGGCGGGCCGTACGATACGCAGTATTTT
>.|TRBJ2-5|.|TRBV7-9
CASSLTVGETQYF
TGTGCCAGCAGCTTAACGGTGGGAGAGACCCAGTACTTC
>.|TRBJ1-5|.|TRBV6-5
CASKTGSDQPQHF
TGTGCCAGCAAAACAGGGAGTGATCAGCCCCAGCATTTT
>.|TRBJ2-3|.|TRBV7-2
CASSSGSTDTQYF
TGTGCCAGCAGCTCGGGCTCCACAGATACGCAGTATTTT